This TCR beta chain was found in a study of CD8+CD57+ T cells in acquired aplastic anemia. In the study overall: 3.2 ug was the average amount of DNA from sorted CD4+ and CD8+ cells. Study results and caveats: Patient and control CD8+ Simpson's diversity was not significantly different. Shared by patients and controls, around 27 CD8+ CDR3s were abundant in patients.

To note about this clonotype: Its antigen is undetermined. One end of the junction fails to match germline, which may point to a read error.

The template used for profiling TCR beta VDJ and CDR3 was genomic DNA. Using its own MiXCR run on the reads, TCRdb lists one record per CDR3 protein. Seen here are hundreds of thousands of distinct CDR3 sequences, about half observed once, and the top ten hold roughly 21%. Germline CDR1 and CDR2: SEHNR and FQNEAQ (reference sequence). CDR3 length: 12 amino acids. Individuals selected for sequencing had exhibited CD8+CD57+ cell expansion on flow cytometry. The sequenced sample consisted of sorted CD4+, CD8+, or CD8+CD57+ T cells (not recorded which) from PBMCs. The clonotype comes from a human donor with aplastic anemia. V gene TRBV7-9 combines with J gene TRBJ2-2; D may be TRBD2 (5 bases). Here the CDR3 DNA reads TGTGCCAGCACCCCAACCATCGGGGAGCTGTTGTTT. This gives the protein CASTPTIGELLF. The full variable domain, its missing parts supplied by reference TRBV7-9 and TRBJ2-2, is DTGVSQNPRHKITKRGQNVTFRCDPISEHNRLYWYRQTLGQGPEFLTYFQNEAQLEKSRLLSDRFSAERPKGSFSTLEIQRTEQGDSAMYLCASTPTIGELLFGEGSRLTVL.